The 15 T cell receptor beta chains below come from one sample, sequenced in a study of blood T cell repertoires in COVID-19 (TCRdb year 2020). The library was made by the immunoSEQ multiplex PCR assay. TCRdb limited this immuneACCESS table to in-frame rearrangements with V and J called. A share of clones is missing; checked studies link under half to unresolved V genes, and the rest is unexplained. For this sample there are 65,000 to 90,000 clones; about 84% appear just once. The ten largest account for 7.5% to 9.5% of the sample. The sample consisted of peripheral blood. These receptors all come from a man aged 50 to 59 with active COVID-19.

The chain combines TRBV7-2 with TRBJ1-3, with TRBD1 as a possible D gene (5 bases). Germline lookup yields CDR1 SGHTA and CDR2 FQGNSA. The CDR3 contains 17 residues. Trimming removed 0 bases at V and 0 bases at J, with 12 bases between. CDR3 residues: CASSLAARQSSGNTIYF. DNA for the CDR3: TGTGCCAGCAGCTTAGCCGCCCGACAGAGCTCTGGAAACACCATATATTTT.

The chain uses TRBV6-5 and TRBJ1-2; 10 bases are shared with TRBD1. This CDR3 comprises 15 residues. The V and J ends lost 6 bases and 5 bases, in that order; junction bases with no gene match: 9. The germline CDR1 and CDR2 sequences are MNHEY and SVGAGI. The CDR3 sequence is CASSRDRGLTYGYTF. CDR3 sequence (DNA): TGTGCCAGCAGCCGGGACAGGGGCCTAACATATGGCTACACCTTC.

This chain links TRBV6-5 with TRBJ2-3; 12 bases are shared with TRBD2. The ends lost 6 bases at V and 11 bases at J; junction bases unmatched: 12. The CDR3 sequence is 15 residues long. Germline lookup yields CDR1 MNHEY and CDR2 SVGAGI. The CDR3 nucleotides are TGTGCCAGCAGCCGCGATGAGACTAGCGGGAGTGGGCAGTATTTT. It translates to CASSRDETSGSGQYF.

In DNA, the CDR3 is TGTGCCAGCTCACCAAGGGACAGGGGCGATGGCTACACCTTC. It specifies CASSPRDRGDGYTF. The genes are TRBV18 and TRBJ1-2; 10 nucleotides agree with TRBD1. With V trimmed by 2 bases and J by 6 bases, 3 bases remained unmatched. This CDR3 spans 14 amino acids. CDR1 KGHSH and CDR2 LQKENI come from the germline V gene.

This rearrangement joins TRBV5-6 to TRBJ2-2; D is perhaps TRBD1 (6 bases). The V gene lost 4 bases and the J gene lost 6 bases, with 19 bases spanning the gap. Germline V gene sequence: CDR1 SGHDT, CDR2 YYEEEE. The CDR3 is 16 residues long. This CDR3 reads CASSPRAGARAGELFF. CDR3 nucleotides: TGTGCCAGCAGCCCTCGGGCAGGGGCCCGCGCCGGGGAGCTGTTTTTT.

This clone was counted only a few times. This rearrangement joins TRBV20-1 to TRBJ1-2; TRBD1 is a possible D gene (6 bases). Germline loops: CDR1 DFQATT, CDR2 SNEGSKA (reference sequence). The CDR3 has 13 residues. V lost 3 bases to trimming and J lost 4 bases, with 12 bases between them. CDR3 sequence (DNA): TGCAGTGCTAGTACCTGGACAGTCTATGGCTACACCTTC. Its protein product is CSASTWTVYGYTF.

The chain carries TRBV19 and TRBJ1-4, with 8 positions matching TRBD1. V was pared by 9 bases and J by 10 bases, with 7 bases of the junction left unmatched. Germline CDR1 is LNHDA and CDR2 is SQIVND (reference sequence). This CDR3 comprises 12 residues. The CDR3 sequence: CASRETGGKLFF. The DNA for the CDR3 is TGTGCCAGCCGGGAAACAGGGGGAAAACTGTTTTTT.

V and J are TRBV7-2 and TRBJ2-7; D might be TRBD1 (6 bases). The germline V gene has CDR1 SGHTA and CDR2 FQGNSA. V shed 5 bases and J shed 2 bases, with 10 bases lying between them. This CDR3 is built from 13 residues. CDR3 protein: CASSPQGPYEQYF. The CDR3 DNA is TGTGCCAGCAGCCCACAGGGTCCCTACGAGCAGTACTTC.

The genes are TRBV6-6 and TRBJ1-4; TRBD1 agrees at 9 bases. The germline gives CDR1 MNHNY, CDR2 SVGAGI (reference sequence). With 5 bases clipped from V and 6 bases from J, the junction kept 7 bases outside the gene matches. The length of the CDR3 is 15 residues. In DNA form, the CDR3 reads TGTGCCAGCAGTCCTCCCGGGACAGGGTATGAAAAACTGTTTTTT. This encodes CASSPPGTGYEKLFF.

The chain has TRBV7-2 and TRBJ2-5; 15 nucleotides align to TRBD2. Losses at the gene ends were 4 bases for V and 5 bases for J; bases not matched to a gene: 5. The CDR3 sequence is 16 residues long. The germline V gene has CDR1 SGHTA and CDR2 FQGNSA. Here the CDR3 DNA reads TGTGCCAGCAGCTCGGGGGGGACTAGCGGGAGGGAGACCCAGTACTTC. Protein: CASSSGGTSGRETQYF.

The chain recombines TRBV7-2 with TRBJ1-1, with D perhaps matching TRBD1 (5 bases). V lost 1 base, J lost 0 bases, and 9 bases lay in between. The germline V gene encodes CDR1 SGHTA and CDR2 FQGNSA. The CDR3 length is 15 residues. The CDR3 DNA follows: TGTGCCAGCAGCTTAGTCCAGGGAATGAACACTGAAGCTTTCTTT. It specifies CASSLVQGMNTEAFF. The full variable domain, its missing parts supplied by reference TRBV7-2 and TRBJ1-1, is GAGVSQSPSNKVTEKGKDVELRCDPISGHTALYWYRQSLGQGLEFLIYFQGNSAPDKSGLPSDRFSAERTGGSVSTLTIQRTQQEDSAVYLCASSLVQGMNTEAFFGQGTRLTVV.

Here the CDR3 reads CASSVTSGEGTQYF. The DNA of the CDR3 is TGTGCCAGCAGCGTTACTAGCGGGGAAGGGACCCAGTACTTC. V usage is TRBV9 and J usage is TRBJ2-5; 10 positions match TRBD2. Germline lookup yields CDR1 SGDLS and CDR2 YYNGEE. This CDR3 is 14 amino acids long. The J segment lost 7 bases and the V segment lost 2 bases, leaving 5 bases of the junction unmatched. The whole variable domain, filled in from reference TRBV9 and TRBJ2-5, reads DSGVTQTPKHLITATGQRVTLRCSPRSGDLSVYWYQQSLDQGLQFLIQYYNGEERAKGNILERFSAQQFPDLHSELNLSSLELGDSALYFCASSVTSGEGTQYFGPGTRLLVL.

V is TRBV5-1 and J is TRBJ2-7; 8 bases align to TRBD2. The CDR3 has 15 amino acids. Germline lookup yields CDR1 SGHRS and CDR2 YFSETQ. V gave up 4 bases and J gave up 3 bases; unmatched junction bases: 9. The CDR3 coding sequence is TGCGCCAGCAGCCCGTCAGCGGGAGCCGGCTACGAGCAGTACTTC. Translation gives CASSPSAGAGYEQYF.

The chain links TRBV5-1 to TRBJ1-1; tentatively, D is TRBD1 (6 bases). V shed 0 bases and J shed 4 bases, with 16 bases lying between them. The CDR3 runs to 16 residues. The germline gives CDR1 SGHRS, CDR2 YFSETQ. CDR3 coding DNA: TGCGCCAGCAGCTTGGGGGGGCCCACTTTGGGCACTGAAGCTTTCTTT. Translating gives CASSLGGPTLGTEAFF. Full variable domain (remainder filled in from reference TRBV5-1 and TRBJ1-1): KAGVTQTPRYLIKTRGQQVTLSCSPISGHRSVSWYQQTPGQGLQFLFEYFSETQRNKGNFPGRFSGRQFSNSRSEMNVSTLELGDSALYLCASSLGGPTLGTEAFFGQGTRLTVV.

This chain joins TRBV24-1 and TRBJ2-3, with D tentatively TRBD1 (6 bases). V dropped 6 bases and J dropped 5 bases, with 11 bases sitting between them. Germline lookup yields CDR1 KGHDR and CDR2 SFDVKD. CDR3 size: 13 residues. DNA for the CDR3: TGTGCCACCAGTAGACAGGTAGGAGATACGCAGTATTTT. It translates to CATSRQVGDTQYF.